The 12 T cell receptor beta chains below were found in one sample sequenced in a study of blood T cell repertoires in COVID-19. Profiled with immunoSEQ multiplex PCR; TCRdb holds only in-frame clones, not every one. The repertoire consists of approximately 140,000 clones, with roughly four fifths occurring once and the leading ten covering about 16%. Sequenced material: peripheral blood. The receptors derive from a human donor with acute or convalescent COVID-19. The donor label of this sample is uncertain.

This chain connects TRBV13 to TRBJ2-3; 7 bases are shared with TRBD2. V dropped 2 bases and J dropped 0; count of bases not matched to a gene: 5. This CDR3 region has 16 residues. The germline CDR1 and CDR2 sequences are PRHDT and FYEKMQ (reference sequence). CDR3 nucleotides: TGTGCCAGCAGCTTAAAACTAGCGCAAAGCACAGATACGCAGTATTTT. It translates to CASSLKLAQSTDTQYF.

This clone was found once. V gene TRBV2 combines with J gene TRBJ2-5, with 9 bases identical to TRBD2. This CDR3 has 15 residues. Germline CDR1 SNHLY, CDR2 FYNNEI. V shed 2 bases, J shed 0 bases, and the junction held 1 base outside the gene matches. The CDR3 DNA reads as TGTGCCAGCAGTGAACTAGCGGGGTACCAAGAGACCCAGTACTTC. The encoded protein is CASSELAGYQETQYF.

V and J are TRBV7-2 and TRBJ1-5; D might be TRBD1 (5 bases). The CDR3 spans 13 residues. Germline loops: CDR1 SGHTA, CDR2 FQGNSA. Trimming left V 6 bases short and J 6 bases short, with 12 bases between. CDR3 nucleotides: TGTGCCAGCAGTTCACAGGAAAGTCAGCCCCAGCATTTT. It is translated as CASSSQESQPQHF.

V and J are TRBV30 and TRBJ2-7; D is perhaps TRBD1 (7 bases). CDR1 is GTSNPN and CDR2 is SVGIG in the germline V gene (reference sequence). The CDR3 has 12 residues. Trimming left V 4 bases short and J 4 bases short, with 11 bases between. The CDR3 nucleotides are TGTGCCTGGACAGGGGGGAAGTACGAGCAGTACTTC. Its protein is CAWTGGKYEQYF.

J is TRBJ2-5 and V is TRBV6-5; possible D gene TRBD2, 5 bases. Trimming took 2 bases from V and 5 from J, leaving 9 bases between them. CDR1 is MNHEY and CDR2 is SVGAGI in the germline V gene. The CDR3 runs 13 residues. The CDR3, as DNA: TGTGCCAGCAGTTACCCGCGGGTGGAGACCCAGTACTTC. This encodes CASSYPRVETQYF.

The CDR3 protein is CASSQETGGQRPQHF. The CDR3 DNA is TGCGCCAGCAGCCAAGAGACAGGGGGCCAGAGGCCCCAGCATTTT. This rearrangement joins TRBV4-3 to TRBJ1-5, with 10 bases matching TRBD1. The germline gives CDR1 LGHNA, CDR2 YSLEER. V lost 0 bases, J lost 9 bases, and 5 bases stayed unmatched. The length of the CDR3 is 15 residues.

This clone has more than one count but fewer than ten. The rearrangement uses TRBV5-4 and TRBJ2-2; D is unresolved. The CDR3 is 11 amino acids. CDR1 SGHNT and CDR2 YYREEE come from the germline V gene (reference sequence). Trimming removed 3 bases from V and 9 bases from J, with 6 bases in between. The CDR3 nucleotides are TGTGCCAGCAGCTCCGACTGGGAGCTGTTTTTT. Amino acid sequence: CASSSDWELFF.

The CDR3 region is CASSSILTGEGSTDTQYF. The DNA for the CDR3 is TGCGCCAGCAGCTCGATCCTGACAGGGGAAGGGAGCACAGATACGCAGTATTTT. The chain combines TRBV5-1 with TRBJ2-3, with 8 bases aligning to TRBD1. V shed 3 bases, J shed 0 bases, and the junction held 12 bases outside the gene matches. The CDR3 runs 18 residues. Germline values: CDR1 SGHRS, CDR2 YFSETQ.

The chain has TRBV4-3 and TRBJ2-7, with 7 bases matching TRBD2. This CDR3 is built from 14 residues. Germline V lookup: CDR1 LGHNA, CDR2 YSLEER. The V and J ends lost 3 bases and 5 bases, in that order; junction bases with no gene match: 7. CDR3 amino acids: CASSQGLPPHEQYF. The CDR3 coding sequence is TGCGCCAGCAGCCAGGGACTACCCCCCCACGAGCAGTACTTC.

CDR3 residues: CASSPATMGQGAREQYF. Here the CDR3 DNA reads TGTGCCAGCTCACCCGCGACCATGGGACAGGGGGCGCGTGAGCAGTACTTC. The chain joins TRBV18 to TRBJ2-7; 12 bases agree with TRBD1. J lost 7 bases, V lost 3 bases, and 13 bases had no gene match. Germline V gene sequence: CDR1 KGHSH, CDR2 LQKENI. The CDR3 contains 17 residues.

The chain joins TRBV24-1 to TRBJ2-1, with D possibly TRBD2 on 7 matching bases. CDR3 length: 15 residues. Germline V gene sequence: CDR1 KGHDR, CDR2 SFDVKD. The V and J ends lost 7 bases and 5 bases respectively, with 17 bases between them. The CDR3 sequence is CATSGGGGGHNEQFF. For the CDR3, the DNA is TGTGCCACCAGCGGTGGCGGGGGCGGACACAATGAGCAGTTCTTC.

CDR3 region: CASNNRGPGYGYTF. The CDR3 DNA is TGTGCCAGCAATAACAGGGGGCCGGGCTATGGCTACACCTTC. The rearrangement uses TRBV6-5 and TRBJ1-2, with 9 nucleotides matching TRBD1. The CDR3 has 14 residues. Per the germline V gene, CDR1 is MNHEY and CDR2 is SVGAGI. With 7 bases clipped from V and 4 bases from J, the junction kept 7 bases outside the gene matches.